This T cell receptor beta chain was documented in a study of PD-1 blockade in classical Hodgkin lymphoma. Findings of the study overall: Newly diagnosed patients had diversity similar to the baseline diversity of complete responders.

Clones were sequenced by immunoSEQ multiplex PCR, and TCRdb holds only the in-frame ones, with some missing. The sample has more than 40,000 clones; more than 70% are singletons. Described time point: cycle 4 day 1 (C4D1), after 6 weeks of nivolumab. Each of the patients experienced relapse following autologous stem cell transplantation, and their brentuximab vedotin exposure differed. Concerning this clone: The antigen is undetermined. A read error may produce the germline difference seen at one junction end.

CDR1 is MDHEN and CDR2 is SYDVKM in the germline V gene. This CDR3 is 11 amino acids long. This chain uses TRBV28 with TRBJ1-5, with D hard to call. This clonotype was sampled from a human donor with classical Hodgkin lymphoma. The sequenced sample was peripheral blood mononuclear cells (PBMCs), obtained before the fourth cycle of nivolumab. This chain's CDR3 is CASSSFFVVTF. In DNA, the CDR3 is TGTGCCAGCAGTTCATTCTTTGTGGTTACTTTT.